Listed here is a single T cell receptor beta chain. Germline values: CDR1 SGHDT, CDR2 YYEEEE. V lost 4 bases and J 5 bases, leaving 14 bases between the germline ends. This CDR3 has 14 residues. The data are from a study of blood T cell repertoires in COVID-19. Study-wide background: Acute and convalescent COVID-19 samples came from the United States, Italy and Spain. The analysed material was cDNA or gDNA that came from T cells, B-cell-depleted T cells, or PBMCs.

Original data processing: Counts of nucleated cells, estimated from reference gene primer amplification, were obtained. Produced via immunoSEQ multiplex PCR; TCRdb's table is partial and in-frame only. The DNA was the basis for D and trimming; V, J and clone size are from that table. In the table there are about 240,000 clones, roughly 80% of which are singletons. The rearrangement uses TRBV5-6 and TRBJ2-3, with TRBD1 as a possible D gene (6 bases). Material: peripheral blood. This receptor was identified in a woman under 30 with acute or convalescent COVID-19. The CDR3 loop reads CASSGGQWGDTQYF. The CDR3 nucleotides are TGTGCCAGCAGCGGGGGACAATGGGGAGATACGCAGTATTTT.